This TCR beta chain derives from a study of CD8+ T cells in alopecia areata (dated by TCRdb to 2016 to 2019). Regarding the research as a whole: The treated patients, all with moderate-to-severe alopecia areata, were enrolled in an open-label pilot trial of oral tofacitinib given at 5 to 10 mg twice daily. Scalp clonality was compared among normal scalp (n=4), patchy alopecia areata scalp (n=8), and alopecia totalis/universalis scalp (n=8). On the human side, TCRbeta sequencing was run on scalp tissue and on sorted CD4+ and CD8+ peripheral blood T cells from healthy controls and from alopecia areata patients with either patchy or totalis/universalis disease. In treated patients, disease severity was measured using the SALT score, which gives the percentage of scalp surface area affected. Patients received tofacitinib for 6 to 18 months and were then followed off drug for 6 months to check for delayed response and recurrence. RNA was obtained with the PAXgene miRNA kit for fixed scalp, the miRNeasy kit for PBMCs, and the RNeasy kit for mouse skin. immunoSEQ multiplex PCR using 35 Vbeta forward primers and 13 Jbeta reverse primers was used to amplify TCRbeta CDR3 regions. Tofacitinib-treated patients had biopsies at baseline and at 4 and 24 weeks of treatment, with a later scalp biopsy in several patients. The study used high-throughput TCRbeta sequencing to examine T cell clonal expansion in alopecia areata, in both the C3H/HeJ mouse model and human patients. General conclusions and limits of the study: The treated cohort was small, with a single nonresponder, so links between baseline CD8+ expansion and response need larger studies. Scalp clonality and the number of expanded CD8+ clones among the top 100 scalp clones were significantly decreased by tofacitinib. Resident alphabeta T cells in normal human skin are also sequenced, complicating scalp TCR repertoire analysis, unlike mouse skin dominated by gammadelta T cells. Many expanded lesional clones were found to persist in scalp and blood during tofacitinib treatment, and relapse after treatment cessation may be partly explained by this persistence. Compared with normal scalp, lesional scalp had higher clonality and more expanded CD8+ clones, particularly in alopecia totalis/universalis, a pattern that suggests antigenic drive. Compared with mice, TCR sequences shared between patients were less clear, possibly partly because of HLA diversity across the patient population.

The treatment or condition label of this sample denotes: oral pan-JAK inhibitor, 5-10 mg twice daily. From alopecia areata patients, peripheral blood was collected along with lesional scalp punch biopsies. PBMCs were isolated by density centrifugation and stained for CD3, CD4 and CD8, after which CD4+ and CD8+ T cells were sorted on a FACSAria. This clone was seen more than once but under ten times. The specificity of this receptor is unknown. Base qualities are missing; no much larger clone stands one base away. The CDR3 goes from the cysteine to the phenylalanine over 15 residues. Just the 45-base CDR3 DNA is kept, in frame starting at base 1. Compared with germline, V lacks 5 bases and J lacks 5 bases; bases without a gene match: 9. The germline V gene (reference sequence) supplies CDR1 GTSNPN and CDR2 SVGIG. Libraries were prepared through the immunoSEQ multiplex PCR assay. RNA was extracted from all samples and reverse transcribed into cDNA as template for TCR sequencing. First-strand cDNA was synthesized with SuperScript III using a 2:1 mix of oligo-dT and random hexamers. A synthetic immune receptor repertoire was used to assess amplification bias, and residual bias was removed computationally. The paper's processing steps were these. Raw reads were preprocessed to remove errors, and CDR3 was defined by IMGT conventions from the conserved cysteine to phenylalanine. Clonality was computed by normalizing Shannon entropy by log2 of the number of productive unique TCRs and subtracting the result from 1. Scalp TCRbeta sequences were cross-referenced with sorted blood CD4 and CD8 repertoires so that the CD4 or CD8 identity of scalp clones could be inferred. TCRdb carries this immuneACCESS record with in-frame sequences only. Its versions omit some clonotypes, under half of them owing to an unresolved V gene in the studies checked, with the rest unexplained. D and trimming come from the DNA, and the V and J calls and clone size come from that table. The sample table records a few hundred thousand clones; roughly two fifths of these occur just once. Jointly, the top ten make up approximately 2.4% of the sample.

Sequences were derived from CD4+ T cells sorted from blood, sampled at approximately week 36, from a patient treated with tofacitinib. This receptor was identified in a human donor with alopecia areata. Recombination connected TRBV30 to TRBJ2-5, with TRBD2 identical over 12 junction bases. Read as DNA, the sequence is TGTGCCTGGCGCCTAGCGGGAGGGCCCGGGGAGACCCAGTACTTC. Translated, it gives CAWRLAGGPGETQYF.